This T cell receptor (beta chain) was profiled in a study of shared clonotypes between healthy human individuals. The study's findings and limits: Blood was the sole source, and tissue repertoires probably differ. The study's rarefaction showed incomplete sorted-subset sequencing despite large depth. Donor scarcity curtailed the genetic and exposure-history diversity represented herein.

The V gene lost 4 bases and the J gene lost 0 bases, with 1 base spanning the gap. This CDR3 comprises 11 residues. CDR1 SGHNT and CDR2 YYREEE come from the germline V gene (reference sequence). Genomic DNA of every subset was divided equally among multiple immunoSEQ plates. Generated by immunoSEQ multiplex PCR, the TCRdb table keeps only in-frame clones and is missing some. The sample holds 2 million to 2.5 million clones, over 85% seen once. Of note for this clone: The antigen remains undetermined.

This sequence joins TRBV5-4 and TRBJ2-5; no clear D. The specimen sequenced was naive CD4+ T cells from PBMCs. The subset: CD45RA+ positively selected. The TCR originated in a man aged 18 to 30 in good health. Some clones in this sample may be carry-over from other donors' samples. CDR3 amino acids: CASSDQETQYF. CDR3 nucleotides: TGTGCCAGCAGCGACCAAGAGACCCAGTACTTC.